One T cell receptor (beta chain) is described in this entry. Its antigen is currently not known. Base-call qualities are not available, and no considerably larger clone is one nucleotide away. The sample is drawn from a study of blood T cell repertoires in COVID-19 (dated by TCRdb to between 2020 and 2021). Study-level background: The collaborator samples originated in the United States, Italy and Spain and spanned the acute and convalescent phases of COVID-19. The material from the prospective study consisted of cDNA or gDNA derived from T cells, B-cell-depleted T cells, or PBMCs. Subjects who had been exposed to COVID-19, were actively infected with it, or had recovered from it provided the deeply sampled blood TCRbeta repertoires that made up the dataset. The repertoires were made available in a free public database intended to serve as a resource for research on the immune response to SARS-CoV-2. Samples came from the ongoing ImmuneRACE study (first 160 participants) plus 1,254 subjects from 6 global collaborators. Nearly every sample came with metadata listing a de-identified subject ID, COVID-19 status, age in years and sex. HLA class I and class II types, where available, came from metadata supplied by the sample provider rather than from assay-based typing. Study-wide findings and limitations: Clinical and demographic metadata were provided uncurated, with the amount varying by source and participant.

TCRbeta CDR3 regions were amplified from genomic DNA using the immunoSEQ Assay, a bias-controlled multiplex PCR. The paper's data handling went like this. The number of nucleated cells in each sample was estimated by amplification of reference gene primers within the assay. To quantify the absolute abundance of each unique TCRbeta CDR3 rearrangement, sequence reads were collapsed and filtered. For each sample, productive Simpson clonality was calculated as the square root of Simpson's diversity index over productive rearrangements. TCRdb's version of the immuneACCESS table is confined to in-frame rearrangements and falls short of the full clone set. An unresolved V gene accounts for under half of the shortfall where checked; the remainder is of unknown origin. V and J calls and clone size come straight from that table; D and trimming were deduced from the DNA. Counted in this sample were under 300,000 clones; just under 90% of them appeared once. 1.9% of the sample rests with the top ten.

Via the germline V gene (reference sequence), CDR1 is LNHDA and CDR2 SQIVND. The junction carries 9 bases between V and J, which are trimmed by 3 bases and 0 bases respectively. Counted from cysteine to phenylalanine, this CDR3 has 16 amino acids. The entry retains the CDR3 DNA only, 48 bases that are in frame from base 1. Enrolling through a virtual design, the prospective study's participants ranged in age from roughly 18 to 89 years and lived across some 22 United States geographic areas. To assign participants to cohorts, the prospective study relied on clinical history that participants themselves reported in a screening survey and a study questionnaire. Recovered participants in ImmuneRACE Cohort 3 were defined as having two consecutive negative NP/OP PCR tests, clearance from a healthcare professional, or resolution of symptoms. Mobile phlebotomists in the prospective study collected whole blood, serum and a nasopharyngeal or oropharyngeal swab from every participant. Prospective study participants could optionally give additional blood draws and questionnaires over an approximately two-month period. Blood samples from the prospective study were shipped frozen or at room temperature prior to DNA extraction.

Sequenced sample: PBMCs or T cells enriched from blood (not recorded which). The receptor chain draws on TRBV19 and TRBJ1-6; the D gene cannot be named for sure. The origin of this receptor is a woman aged 60-75 years who had recovered from COVID-19. This receptor has the CDR3 CASSITALSYNSPLHF. The DNA sequence is as follows: TGTGCCAGTAGTATCACAGCACTCTCCTATAATTCACCCCTCCACTTT.